This T cell receptor beta chain was sequenced in a study of CD8 T cells in ankylosing spondylitis. V was pared by 7 bases and J by 1 base, with 17 bases between. The length of the CDR3 is 15 residues. CDR1 is SGHDT and CDR2 is YYEEEE in the germline V gene. In its sample, this clonotype was seen many times. Its antigen remains unidentified. One entry per CDR3 protein, called by TCRdb with MiXCR from the 5' RACE reads. There are fewer than 750,000 distinct CDR3 sequences in the sample; over 15% occur only once, and over 15% lies in the top ten. Study results and caveats: For ankylosing spondylitis blood, a TCR beta motif of under ten highly homologous variants appeared characteristic. Matched ankylosing spondylitis synovial fluid reportedly contained a significantly enriched population of disease-linked clones.

This receptor was taken from a male donor with ankylosing spondylitis. V usage is TRBV5-6 and J usage is TRBJ1-1; no clear D. Sequencing input: blood, either unsorted or a sorted T cell fraction (not recorded which). CDR3 sequence reads: CASPPLGGQNTEAFF. CDR3 nucleotide sequence: TGTGCCAGCCCACCCCTAGGTGGGCAGAACACTGAAGCTTTCTTT.